The sequence of this T cell receptor (beta chain) was determined in a study of beta chain features in type 1 diabetes. The authors reverse transcribed all of the isolated RNA, so sequencing captured expressed TCRB transcripts. Here immunoSEQ multiplex PCR was the method, and the copy in TCRdb shows in-frame clones only, minus some. Of 900,000 or so clones detected, 17% appear once; the ten largest clones hold 0.02% to 0.025%. The CDR3 is 11 residues long. Germline-derived CDR1 and CDR2 are MNHNY and SVGAGI (reference sequence). The V end lost 2 bases, the J end lost 5 bases, and 3 bases lay between the germline ends.

The receptor was derived from a woman younger than 30 in good health. The genes are TRBV6-6 and TRBJ1-2; no reliable D call. What was sequenced was naive CD4+ T cells from blood. The CDR3 sequence is CASSYTYGYTF. CDR3 DNA: TGTGCCAGCAGTTACACTTATGGCTACACCTTC.